The sequence of this T cell receptor (beta chain) was determined in a study of control samples from healthy donors and cancer patients. TCRdb's table, derived via immunoSEQ multiplex PCR, lists solely in-frame clones and lacks some. The table shows 80,000 or so clones, with roughly 86% occurring only once. CDR3 length equals 14 residues. Germline V gene lookup returns CDR1 GTSNPN and CDR2 SVGIG (reference sequence). V lost 2 bases and J lost 1, with 12 bases in between. Sample: blood. The TCR sequence derives from a man aged 50 to 59 in good health. The rearrangement joins TRBV30 to TRBJ2-7; D gene unclear. CDR3 sequence reads: CAWSSRATSYEQYF. The CDR3 DNA reads as TGTGCCTGGAGTTCCCGGGCCACATCCTACGAGCAGTACTTC.